The clone carrying this TCR beta chain has a count of ten or more. The antigen remains undetermined. This sample is drawn from a study of blood T cells in healthy people across ages. The study, taken as a whole, reports: No conclusive comparison of naive versus antigen-experienced cells was possible with unsorted PBMCs. Lack of knowledge of donor CMV status possibly confounded expanded clonotype changes.

Donors each provided ten milliliters of peripheral blood. Primed by a sample-barcoded 5' primer and a J-beta primer mix, a second PCR proceeded for about 7 to 12 cycles. TCRdb passed the 5' RACE reads through MiXCR, listing each CDR3 protein once. This sample has about a million distinct CDR3 sequences, with roughly 52% found just once. Germline assignment: CDR1 MNHEY and CDR2 SVGAGI. The CDR3 contains 15 residues. The V gene end was trimmed by 6 bases and the J gene end by 4 bases; junction bases not matched to a gene: 8. The sequence was obtained from a man aged 30 to 45 in good health. Sequencing input: blood. The rearrangement uses TRBV6-5 and TRBJ2-7; 11 bases fit TRBD1. This CDR3 is CASRHGQGALYEQYF. The CDR3 region has the DNA TGTGCCAGCAGGCACGGACAGGGGGCCTTATACGAGCAGTACTTC.